Listed here are 30 T cell receptor beta chains from one sample, sequenced in a study of cytomegalovirus exposure and HLA in healthy donors. The PCR had 60 Vbeta and 13 Jbeta primers. The method was immunoSEQ multiplex PCR; TCRdb's version includes in-frame clones alone and lacks a portion of them. The sample's table shows 100,000 to 150,000 clones. Sequencing was done on a sample of PBMCs. The origin of the receptors is a man younger than 40 in good health and CMV-seronegative.

CDR3 DNA: TGTGCCAGCAGTGATTTCGATGAGCAGTTCTTC. Protein product: CASSDFDEQFF. This sequence joins TRBV2 and TRBJ2-1; D is undetermined. V dropped 3 bases and J dropped 8 bases, with 5 bases sitting between them. Germline V lookup: CDR1 SNHLY, CDR2 FYNNEI. The CDR3 has 11 amino acids. Full variable domain (remainder filled in from reference TRBV2 and TRBJ2-1): EPEVTQTPSHQVTQMGQEVILRCVPISNHLYFYWYRQILGQKVEFLVSFYNNEISEKSEIFDDQFSVERPDGSNFTLKIRSTKLEDSAMYFCASSDFDEQFFGPGTRLTVL.

V and J are TRBV28 and TRBJ1-1; the match to TRBD1 covers 9 bases. J gave up 6 bases and V 6 bases, and 14 bases lay outside the gene matches. Germline V lookup: CDR1 MDHEN, CDR2 SYDVKM. CDR3 length: 16 residues. The CDR3 sequence: CASRGDRVVEGAEAFF. CDR3 nucleotide sequence: TGTGCCAGCAGGGGGGACAGGGTGGTTGAGGGGGCTGAAGCTTTCTTT. Filled out from reference TRBV28 and TRBJ1-1, the complete variable domain reads DVKVTQSSRYLVKRTGEKVFLECVQDMDHENMFWYRQDPGLGLRLIYFSYDVKMKEKGDIPEGYSVSREKKERFSLILESASTNQTSMYLCASRGDRVVEGAEAFFGQGTRLTVV.

The chain couples TRBV29-1 to TRBJ2-1, with 7 bases identical to TRBD1. V was pared by 4 bases and J by 10 bases, with 13 bases of the junction left unmatched. The CDR3 contains 14 residues. CDR1 and CDR2 (germline): SQVTM, ANQGSEA. CDR3 DNA sequence: TGCAGCGTTGGGGACAGATTACAAGGATGGGAGCAGTTCTTC. The encoded protein is CSVGDRLQGWEQFF.

The V gene is TRBV27, the J gene TRBJ2-2; D gene uncertain. CDR1 is MNHEY, CDR2 SMNVEV, per germline (reference sequence). The CDR3 is 12 residues long. Trimming pared 3 bases from V and 7 bases from J, leaving 6 bases between. In DNA form, the CDR3 reads TGTGCCAGCAGTTTTATTCTCGGGGAGCTGTTTTTT. Protein sequence: CASSFILGELFF.

The CDR3 spells CASSLWGRLAGDEQYF. The CDR3, as DNA: TGTGCCAGCAGCTTGTGGGGTCGTCTAGCGGGAGACGAGCAGTACTTC. The chain is built from TRBV5-4 and TRBJ2-7, with 10 bases aligning to TRBD2. V shed 1 base and J 5 bases; nucleotides not matched to a gene: 9. CDR1 is SGHNT, CDR2 YYREEE, per germline (reference sequence). The CDR3 totals 16 residues.

CDR3 nucleotide sequence: TGTGCCTGGAGTTCGTACGTCGGCAGGGTCCGGCTATACTCTGGGGCCAACGTCCTGACTTTC. It translates to CAWSSYVGRVRLYSGANVLTF. The chain is built from TRBV30 and TRBJ2-6, with a tentative D call TRBD1 (5 bases). V lost 2 bases to trimming and J lost 0 bases, with 26 bases between them. Germline CDR1 is GTSNPN and CDR2 is SVGIG (reference sequence). This CDR3 is 21 amino acids long.

This chain uses TRBV28 with TRBJ1-1, with D maybe TRBD1 (6 bases). CDR1 and CDR2 from the germline V gene are MDHEN and SYDVKM. This CDR3 is 15 amino acids long. V lost 2 bases and J lost 1, with 11 bases in between. As DNA, the CDR3 is TGTGCCAGCAGTTTAATAGGGGGTCCGAACACTGAAGCTTTCTTT. It specifies CASSLIGGPNTEAFF.

The chain combines TRBV6-5 with TRBJ2-7; possible D gene TRBD2, 5 bases. V lost 2 bases to trimming and J lost 0 bases, with 11 bases between them. The CDR3 spans 15 residues. CDR1 is MNHEY and CDR2 is SVGAGI in the germline V gene. The CDR3 DNA reads as TGTGCCAGCAGTTACCACGAGGGAGTCTCCTACGAGCAGTACTTC. Its protein product is CASSYHEGVSYEQYF.

The chain combines TRBV11-3 with TRBJ2-2; D gene uncertain. Trimming stripped 5 bases from V and 6 bases from J, with 7 bases between. CDR1 SGHNT and CDR2 YENEEA come from the germline V gene. The length of the CDR3 is 12 residues. CDR3 region: CASSLLAGELFF. DNA for the CDR3: TGTGCCAGCAGCCTCCTCGCCGGGGAGCTGTTTTTT. The complete variable domain, with remaining parts taken from reference TRBV11-3 and TRBJ2-2, reads EAGVVQSPRYKIIEKKQPVAFWCNPISGHNTLYWYLQNLGQGPELLIRYENEEAVDDSQLPKDRFSAERLKGVDSTLKIQPAELGDSAVYLCASSLLAGELFFGEGSRLTVL.

Comment on this clone: Its ends do not fully match the called genes, so a read error is possible. The chain links TRBV7-7 to TRBJ1-5; 9 bases map to TRBD1. Germline V lookup: CDR1 SSHAT, CDR2 FNYEAQ (reference sequence). The CDR3 covers 17 residues. The CDR3 DNA reads TGTGCTAGCAGCTCGGCCCCCGGACAGGGGAGCAATCAGCCCCAGCATTTT. This sequence encodes CASSSAPGQGSNQPQHF.

With regard to this clone: A read error may account for a junction end that differs from germline. This sequence joins TRBV28 and TRBJ1-2; D is unresolved. The germline V gene encodes CDR1 MDHEN and CDR2 SYDVKM. This CDR3 region has 16 residues. The CDR3 DNA follows: TGTGCCGGCAGTTTAGATAGGGAGACCTTGGACTATGGCTACACCTTC. Residues: CAGSLDRETLDYGYTF.

CDR3 in amino acids: CASTEHSQEEAAFF. The CDR3 region has the DNA TGTGCCAGCACGGAACATTCCCAGGAGGAGGCAGCTTTCTTT. The genes are TRBV28 and TRBJ1-1; D not certain. V was cut by 7 bases and J by 10 bases, with 22 bases left in between. CDR1 MDHEN and CDR2 SYDVKM come from the germline V gene. CDR3 size: 14 residues. The full variable domain, with the rest looked up from reference TRBV28 and TRBJ1-1, is DVKVTQSSRYLVKRTGEKVFLECVQDMDHENMFWYRQDPGLGLRLIYFSYDVKMKEKGDIPEGYSVSREKKERFSLILESASTNQTSMYLCASTEHSQEEAAFFGQGTRLTVV.

This chain links TRBV7-8 with TRBJ2-7, with D perhaps TRBD2 (5 bases). V was trimmed by 2 bases and J by 2 bases, leaving 10 bases between them. The CDR3 contains 14 residues. Per the germline V gene, CDR1 is SGHVS and CDR2 is FQNEAQ. The CDR3 DNA follows: TGTGCCAGCAGCTTAATAGCGCTGGCCTACGAGCAGTACTTC. It specifies CASSLIALAYEQYF.

The chain combines TRBV28 with TRBJ2-3; D is possibly TRBD2 (6 bases). V was cut by 0 bases and J by 2 bases, with 12 bases left in between. The germline V gene encodes CDR1 MDHEN and CDR2 SYDVKM. The CDR3 has 16 residues. The CDR3 loop is CASSLWWDSSTDTQYF. CDR3 DNA: TGTGCCAGCAGTTTATGGTGGGACTCCTCCACAGATACGCAGTATTTT.

V usage is TRBV23-1 and J usage is TRBJ2-5; D is possibly TRBD2 (5 bases). TRBV23-1 counts as an open reading frame of uncertain function. The ends were cut back, 7 bases at V and 7 bases at J, with 19 bases in the middle. The CDR3 spans 14 residues. CDR3 amino acids: CASTSPDGDGTQYF. The CDR3 nucleotides are TGCGCCAGCACCTCCCCGGACGGGGATGGGACCCAGTACTTC.

The chain is built from TRBV9 and TRBJ2-3; 9 nucleotides align to TRBD2. From germline, CDR1 is SGDLS and CDR2 YYNGEE. V trimming: 1 base; J trimming: 2 bases; junction bases outside the gene matches: 8. This CDR3 spans 17 amino acids. The chain's CDR3 is CASSVKGASGTTDTQYF. The DNA of the CDR3 is TGTGCCAGCAGCGTAAAAGGGGCTAGCGGGACCACAGATACGCAGTATTTT.

V usage is TRBV6-1 and J usage is TRBJ1-3; D uncertain. Germline values: CDR1 MNHNS, CDR2 SASEGT. The CDR3 is 15 amino acids. V gave up 7 bases and J gave up 0 bases, with 13 bases separating them. Written as DNA, the CDR3 is TGTGCCAGCATCGAGACCGCTAGCTCTGGAAACACCATATATTTT. It encodes CASIETASSGNTIYF.

V usage is TRBV6-5 and J usage is TRBJ2-6, with 7 bases identical to TRBD2. Germline V gene data show CDR1 as MNHEY and CDR2 as SVGAGI. V gave up 8 bases and J gave up 0 bases; unmatched junction bases: 1. This CDR3 spans 14 amino acids. The CDR3 protein is CASGRASGANVLTF. The CDR3 DNA is TGTGCCAGCGGGAGGGCCTCTGGGGCCAACGTCCTGACTTTC.

The gene calls are TRBV14 and TRBJ2-1; 11 positions match TRBD2. V trimming: 6 bases; J trimming: 6 bases; junction bases outside the gene matches: 10. The germline V gene encodes CDR1 SGHDN and CDR2 FVKESK. There are 16 residues in the CDR3. The CDR3 region is CASSRTTSGDLNEQFF. Here the CDR3 DNA reads TGTGCCAGCAGTCGGACGACTAGCGGGGACCTCAATGAGCAGTTCTTC.

The chain employs TRBV20-1 and TRBJ1-5; TRBD1 might be the D (5 bases). The CDR3 has 10 residues. Germline values: CDR1 DFQATT, CDR2 SNEGSKA (reference sequence). Trimming removed 3 bases from V and 12 bases from J, with 9 bases in between. The CDR3 bases are TGCAGTGCTAGGGACACTTTCCAGCATTTT. It is translated as CSARDTFQHF.

The chain is built from TRBV19 and TRBJ2-6, with TRBD1 identical over 7 bases. This CDR3 has 17 residues. Germline V gene lookup returns CDR1 LNHDA and CDR2 SQIVND (reference sequence). V shed 5 bases, J shed 0 bases, and the junction held 7 bases outside the gene matches. Here the CDR3 reads CASSLGQDFSGANVLTF. The CDR3 DNA reads TGTGCCAGTAGTCTTGGACAGGACTTCTCTGGGGCCAACGTCCTGACTTTC.

The J gene is TRBJ2-1, the V gene TRBV27, with TRBD2 matching over 10 bases. This CDR3 spans 16 amino acids. The V segment lost 5 bases and the J segment 3 bases; nucleotides outside the gene matches: 7. CDR1 and CDR2 (germline): MNHEY, SMNVEV (reference sequence). The CDR3 DNA reads as TGTGCCAGCAGTCCCCGCACTAGCGGGATCTACAATGAGCAGTTCTTC. This codes for CASSPRTSGIYNEQFF.

The V gene is TRBV7-8, the J gene TRBJ2-5; no clear D gene. CDR3 length: 14 amino acids. The germline gives CDR1 SGHVS, CDR2 FQNEAQ. Trimming cost V 3 bases and J 0 bases, with 8 bases left between them. CDR3 bases: TGTGCCAGCAGCTTTATACTCAACCAAGAGACCCAGTACTTC. The encoded protein is CASSFILNQETQYF.

V gene TRBV25-1 combines with J gene TRBJ1-6; possibly TRBD1 for D (6 bases). The V gene's germline CDR1 is MGHDK and CDR2 SYGVNS. Trimming removed 0 bases at V and 2 bases at J, with 11 bases between. This CDR3 is 17 amino acids long. The CDR3 here is CASSEYRGGTYNSPLHF. The CDR3 DNA follows: TGTGCCAGCAGTGAATATAGGGGGGGCACCTATAATTCACCCCTCCACTTT.

This chain connects TRBV10-2 to TRBJ2-1; the D gene is possibly TRBD2 (6 bases). The CDR3 loop spans 16 amino acids. Per germline, CDR1 WSHSY and CDR2 SAAADI. V lost 4 bases and J lost 3, with 16 bases in between. CDR3 sequence (DNA): TGCGCCAGCAGTGGGGGTAGCGGAGCTTACTACAATGAGCAGTTCTTC. Translated: CASSGGSGAYYNEQFF.

The rearrangement uses TRBV7-3 and TRBJ1-1; TRBD1 might be the D (5 bases). The CDR3 has 13 amino acids. Trimming pared 6 bases from V and 6 bases from J, leaving 14 bases between. From germline, CDR1 is SGHTA and CDR2 FQGTGA. The CDR3 sequence: CASSPGWGAEAFF. The CDR3 region has the DNA TGTGCCAGCAGTCCCGGGTGGGGGGCTGAAGCTTTCTTT.

The genes are TRBV2 and TRBJ2-2, with 10 bases lining up with TRBD2. Germline V lookup: CDR1 SNHLY, CDR2 FYNNEI. The CDR3 spans 18 residues. Germline trimming cut 3 bases from V and 3 bases from J; bases unmatched to any gene: 10. CDR3 residues: CASSDESGLADHTGELFF. In nucleotides, the CDR3 is TGTGCCAGCAGTGACGAAAGTGGACTAGCGGACCACACCGGGGAGCTGTTTTTT.

The chain has TRBV10-3 and TRBJ2-1; D possibly corresponds to TRBD2 (5 bases). The CDR3 sequence is 13 residues long. V dropped 4 bases and J dropped 8 bases, with 12 bases sitting between them. Germline-derived CDR1 and CDR2 are ENHRY and SYGVKD. The CDR3, as DNA: TGTGCCATCAGTGGGGGAGCGGTGGATGAGCAGTTCTTC. Its translation: CAISGGAVDEQFF.

The V call is TRBV30, the J call TRBJ2-7; 11 bases fit TRBD2. The ends lost 0 bases at V and 3 bases at J; junction bases unmatched: 4. The CDR3 is 15 amino acids. Per the germline V gene, CDR1 is GTSNPN and CDR2 is SVGIG (reference sequence). The chain's CDR3 is CAWSVRGTSGYEQYF. CDR3 nucleotide sequence: TGTGCCTGGAGTGTACGGGGGACTAGCGGCTACGAGCAGTACTTC.

V is TRBV7-3 and J is TRBJ2-3; D remains ambiguous. Germline assignment: CDR1 SGHTA and CDR2 FQGTGA. The CDR3 sequence is 12 residues long. The V gene lost 2 bases and the J gene lost 5 bases, with 5 bases spanning the gap. CDR3 in amino acids: CASSLSGDTQYF. CDR3 coding DNA: TGTGCCAGCAGCTTATCCGGAGATACGCAGTATTTT.